These 21 T cell receptor beta chains were all obtained from the same sample, sequenced in a study of blood T cell repertoires in COVID-19 (dated by TCRdb to the early 2020s). Library preparation used the immunoSEQ multiplex PCR assay. The clones in this table, taken by TCRdb from immuneACCESS, are in-frame only. Not every clone is retained; where verified, under half of the shortfall comes from an unresolved V gene, and the cause of the rest is unknown. Across this sample there are around 100,000 clones, with 90% seen only once. Around 4.5% of the sample is taken by the ten largest. The sample consisted of peripheral blood. These receptor sequences come from a woman in her forties or fifties with acute or convalescent COVID-19.

This clone was seen only once. The chain has TRBV5-1 and TRBJ1-1, with D possibly TRBD1 on 5 matching bases. CDR1 is SGHRS and CDR2 is YFSETQ in the germline V gene. There are 14 residues in the CDR3. Trimming removed 4 bases at V and 1 base at J, with 11 bases between. CDR3 coding DNA: TGCGCCAGCAGCCGCACCAGGGAGAACACTGAAGCTTTCTTT. Protein sequence: CASSRTRENTEAFF.

The V and J genes are TRBV18 and TRBJ1-4, with no clear D. The CDR3 is 15 residues long. The V end was cut by 6 bases, the J end by 3 bases, with 14 bases between. The germline CDR1 and CDR2 sequences are KGHSH and LQKENI. CDR3 residues: CASSPGIGANEKLFF. CDR3 sequence (DNA): TGTGCCAGCTCGCCCGGTATAGGAGCTAATGAAAAACTGTTTTTT.

The chain joins TRBV20-1 to TRBJ1-6; a weak D match, TRBD1 (5 bases). The CDR3 is made up of 18 amino acids. The ends were cut back, 3 bases at V and 7 bases at J, with 25 bases in the middle. Germline CDR1 DFQATT, CDR2 SNEGSKA (reference sequence). CDR3 sequence (DNA): TGCAGTGCTAGTCGCGGGGGAGGCAGCCCTAGATTAAATTCACCCCTCCACTTT. It translates to CSASRGGGSPRLNSPLHF.

V is TRBV7-8 and J is TRBJ2-1; 10 positions agree with TRBD2. Germline V gene data show CDR1 as SGHVS and CDR2 as FQNEAQ. V shed 2 bases, J shed 10 bases, and the junction held 17 bases outside the gene matches. The CDR3 length is 18 residues. CDR3 sequence (DNA): TGTGCCAGCAGCTTAACTAGCGGGGCTTTTTCGGGTGTTGAAGAGCAGTTCTTC. This translates into CASSLTSGAFSGVEEQFF.

This chain joins TRBV6-6 and TRBJ2-5; a weak D match, TRBD2 (5 bases). CDR1 and CDR2 (germline): MNHNY, SVGAGI (reference sequence). The CDR3 has 12 residues. Trimming stripped 0 bases from V and 10 bases from J, with 9 bases between. The CDR3 protein is CASSYSGGNQYF. The DNA of the CDR3 is TGTGCCAGCAGTTACTCTGGAGGAAACCAGTACTTC.

CDR3 sequence reads: CAYLGQESSYEQYF. In DNA form, the CDR3 reads TGTGCCTACCTTGGACAGGAGAGCTCCTACGAGCAGTACTTC. The V and J genes are TRBV30 and TRBJ2-7; TRBD1 aligns across 7 bases. This CDR3 has 14 amino acids. V was pared by 7 bases and J by 0 bases, with 9 bases of the junction left unmatched. Germline V gene data show CDR1 as GTSNPN and CDR2 as SVGIG (reference sequence). The full variable domain, completed using reference TRBV30 and TRBJ2-7, is SQTIHQWPATLVQPVGSPLSLECTVEGTSNPNLYWYRQAAGRGLQLLFYSVGIGQISSEVPQNLSASRPQDRQFILSSKKLLLSDSGFYLCAYLGQESSYEQYFGPGTRLTVT.

V and J are TRBV10-3 and TRBJ1-4; D remains ambiguous. V was clipped by 3 bases and J by 8 bases, with 13 bases between them. Germline V gene lookup returns CDR1 ENHRY and CDR2 SYGVKD. CDR3 length: 14 amino acids. CDR3 sequence (DNA): TGTGCCATCAGTGATCAGAGGGCCGAAGAAAAACTGTTTTTT. Protein sequence: CAISDQRAEEKLFF.

The chain is built from TRBV6-2 or TRBV6-3 and TRBJ1-1; D remains ambiguous. The CDR3 contains 12 residues. Per the germline V gene, CDR1 is MNHEY and CDR2 is SVGEGT. V was shortened by 6 bases and J by 4 bases, with 9 bases between the two germline ends. CDR3 DNA: TGTGCCAGCAGCTTACCGAGCACTGAAGCTTTCTTT. It is translated as CASSLPSTEAFF.

This clone is a singleton in its sample. In DNA form, the CDR3 reads TGTGCCAGCAGGCCTAGTCACTACTCCTCCTACGAGCAGTACTTC. This encodes CASRPSHYSSYEQYF. The V and J genes are TRBV6-5 and TRBJ2-7; no definite D call. Trimming stripped 6 bases from V and 0 bases from J, with 15 bases between. Germline values: CDR1 MNHEY, CDR2 SVGAGI. The CDR3 spans 15 residues.

The gene calls are TRBV15 and TRBJ2-7; 7 bases are a match to TRBD1. The CDR3 length is 14 residues. Germline lookup yields CDR1 LNHNV and CDR2 YYDKDF (reference sequence). The V gene end was trimmed by 0 bases and the J gene end by 3 bases; junction bases not matched to a gene: 2. CDR3 sequence reads: CATSRDQGVYEQYF. The CDR3 DNA sequence: TGTGCCACCAGCAGAGATCAGGGGGTCTACGAGCAGTACTTC. The variable domain in full, with the rest retrieved from reference TRBV15 and TRBJ2-7, is DAMVIQNPRYQVTQFGKPVTLSCSQTLNHNVMYWYQQKSSQAPKLLFHYYDKDFNNEADTPDNFQSRRPNTSFCFLDIRSPGLGDTAMYLCATSRDQGVYEQYFGPGTRLTVT.

This sequence joins TRBV10-1 and TRBJ1-1; D is unresolved. V lost 5 bases, J lost 5 bases, and 12 bases lay in between. The CDR3 runs to 13 residues. CDR1 is WNHNN, CDR2 SYGVQD, per germline (reference sequence). In DNA form, the CDR3 reads TGCGCCAGCAGTTACGACCGGGGTACTGAAGCTTTCTTT. Amino acid sequence: CASSYDRGTEAFF.

The chain employs TRBV11-2 and TRBJ2-1; 8 positions agree with TRBD1. Germline V gene data show CDR1 as SGHAT and CDR2 as FQNNGV. The CDR3 extends over 15 amino acids. With V trimmed by 5 bases and J by 3 bases, 6 bases remained unmatched. The CDR3 loop reads CASSPDRGYYNEQFF. The CDR3 DNA reads TGTGCCAGCAGCCCCGACAGGGGCTACTACAATGAGCAGTTCTTC.

This clone has just one count. The V call is TRBV6-5, the J call TRBJ2-5, with D maybe TRBD2 (7 bases). Germline V gene data show CDR1 as MNHEY and CDR2 as SVGAGI. V gave up 8 bases and J gave up 5 bases, with 12 bases separating them. CDR3 length equals 12 residues. CDR3 region: CASGGGEETQYF. The CDR3 DNA reads as TGTGCCAGCGGGGGGGGCGAGGAGACCCAGTACTTC.

The J gene is TRBJ1-3, the V gene TRBV2; 7 bases are shared with TRBD1. Germline V gene lookup returns CDR1 SNHLY and CDR2 FYNNEI. With V trimmed by 6 bases and J by 0 bases, 8 bases remained unmatched. CDR3 length: 16 residues. Written as DNA, the CDR3 is TGTGCCAGCAGGGGACAGATACGCTTCTCTGGAAACACCATATATTTT. Protein: CASRGQIRFSGNTIYF.

The CDR3 bases are TGTGCCAGCAGCTTTGGCGACAGGGCGAACACTGAAGCTTTCTTT. It specifies CASSFGDRANTEAFF. The rearrangement links TRBV7-3 to TRBJ1-1; 7 nucleotides line up with TRBD1. Per germline, CDR1 SGHTA and CDR2 FQGTGA. This CDR3 has 15 residues. V lost 3 bases, J lost 1 base, and 5 bases stayed unmatched.

The CDR3 nucleotides are TGTGCCAGCAGCGCCCAGGGTACTGGGGCCAACGTCCTGACTTTC. Its protein is CASSAQGTGANVLTF. This chain connects TRBV9 to TRBJ2-6; D is perhaps TRBD1 (5 bases). Per germline, CDR1 SGDLS and CDR2 YYNGEE. The CDR3 contains 15 residues. Between the trimmed V and J ends, which lost 3 bases and 2 bases, there was a span of 9 bases. The full variable domain, in which reference TRBV9 and TRBJ2-6 provide the parts outside the CDR3, is DSGVTQTPKHLITATGQRVTLRCSPRSGDLSVYWYQQSLDQGLQFLIQYYNGEERAKGNILERFSAQQFPDLHSELNLSSLELGDSALYFCASSAQGTGANVLTFGAGSRLTVL.

The chain employs TRBV29-1 and TRBJ1-2, with D tentatively TRBD1 (5 bases). Germline V gene lookup returns CDR1 SQVTM and CDR2 ANQGSEA. The CDR3 covers 13 residues. V lost 8 bases, J lost 3 bases, and 16 bases lay in between. CDR3 DNA sequence: TGCAGCTCGTGGGAAGGGGTTGACTATGGCTACACCTTC. Its protein is CSSWEGVDYGYTF.

This chain connects TRBV4-3 to TRBJ1-3; the match to TRBD1 covers 7 bases. Trimming cost V 1 base and J 2 bases; bases outside gene matches: 2. From germline, CDR1 is LGHNA and CDR2 YSLEER. The CDR3 is 15 residues long. The CDR3 bases are TGCGCCAGCAGCCAAGCCGACAGGGCTGGAAACACCATATATTTT. It translates to CASSQADRAGNTIYF.

The chain is built from TRBV7-9 and TRBJ2-7; TRBD1 might be the D (5 bases). CDR1 is SEHNR and CDR2 is FQNEAQ in the germline V gene (reference sequence). V lost 1 base and J lost 6, with 13 bases in between. The CDR3 runs to 14 residues. The CDR3 bases are TGTGCCAGCAGCTTAGGATGGCAGGGAAGCGAGCAGTACTTC. It specifies CASSLGWQGSEQYF.

This chain connects TRBV20-1 to TRBJ2-7, with TRBD2 matching 10 bases. The CDR3 covers 14 residues. Unmatched junction bases numbered 8, after V lost 3 bases and J lost 6 bases. Germline CDR1 DFQATT, CDR2 SNEGSKA (reference sequence). CDR3 protein: CSASGLAGVLEQYF. The CDR3 DNA follows: TGCAGTGCTAGTGGGCTAGCGGGAGTTCTCGAGCAGTACTTC.

The rearrangement joins TRBV5-1 to TRBJ2-3, with TRBD2 identical over 8 bases. Trimming cost V 6 bases and J 0 bases; bases outside gene matches: 3. Germline-derived CDR1 and CDR2 are SGHRS and YFSETQ. The CDR3 runs 14 residues. The CDR3 DNA reads TGCGCCAGCAAAAAGCGGGGGAGCACAGATACGCAGTATTTT. Amino acids: CASKKRGSTDTQYF.